Following are 25 T cell receptor beta chains from one sample sequenced in a study of metastatic and nonmetastatic thyroid tumors. Among the patients, none had received any treatment before thyroid surgery. TCRdb reprocessed the PCR reads using MiXCR. The repertoire includes around 23,000 clones, 25% to 30% of them detected once, and roughly a fifth sits in the top ten. Sequencing input: blood. The receptors stem from a female donor with papillary thyroid cancer or a benign thyroid nodule (not recorded which). Some clones in this sample may be carry-over from other donors' samples.

J is TRBJ2-7 and V is TRBV18; weak D call: TRBD1 (5 bases). The germline gives CDR1 KGHSH, CDR2 LQKENI. This CDR3 is built from 14 residues. Trimming removed 4 bases at V and 5 bases at J, with 15 bases between. CDR3 sequence: CASSRQNRANEQYF. CDR3 sequence (DNA): TGTGCCAGCTCACGACAGAACCGGGCAAACGAGCAGTACTTC.

In this sample, this clone turned up a few times. V is TRBV27 and J is TRBJ1-5; D unclear. V lost 8 bases and J lost 7, with 18 bases in between. This CDR3 has 14 amino acids. CDR1 is MNHEY, CDR2 SMNVEV, per germline (reference sequence). The CDR3 nucleotides read TGTGCCAGCGGATCAGGTTCGTGTTGGCAGCCCCAGCATTTT. As protein: CASGSGSCWQPQHF.

The gene calls are TRBV11-2 and TRBJ1-1; no definite D call. Germline CDR1 SGHAT, CDR2 FQNNGV. The CDR3 sequence is 11 residues long. V was clipped by 6 bases and J by 5 bases, with 7 bases between them. The CDR3 region has the DNA TGTGCCAGCAGAAGTGGGACTGAAGCTTTCTTT. Residues: CASRSGTEAFF.

The sample holds many counts of this clone. This chain joins TRBV10-1 and TRBJ1-2, with TRBD1 matching over 7 bases. CDR1 WNHNN and CDR2 SYGVQD come from the germline V gene (reference sequence). V shed 3 bases, J shed 14 bases, and the junction held 12 bases outside the gene matches. The CDR3 runs 13 residues. CDR3 coding DNA: TGCGCCAGCAGTGAAAGACAGGGATTTCCTGCAACCTTC. This gives the protein CASSERQGFPATF.

This clone was counted at least ten times. A much larger clone lies a single base off, so this may be a read error. The chain uses TRBV6-1 and TRBJ2-5, with 8 bases fitting TRBD1. CDR3 length equals 14 residues. CDR1 is MNHNS, CDR2 SASEGT, per germline. The CDR3 region has the DNA TGTGCCAGCAGTGACCCGACAGGGGCAGAGACCCGGTACTTC. This codes for CASSDPTGAETRYF.

The rearrangement uses TRBV7-2 and TRBJ2-1; 7 nucleotides agree with TRBD2. The ends lost 5 bases at V and 7 bases at J; junction bases unmatched: 11. Per the germline V gene, CDR1 is SGHTA and CDR2 is FQGNSA. This CDR3 comprises 15 residues. CDR3 in DNA: TGTGCCAGCAGCCTCCCCTTGGGAGGGGTAAATGAGCAGTTCTTC. Protein product: CASSLPLGGVNEQFF.

This clone is classed as medium-sized. The V gene is TRBV11-2, the J gene TRBJ2-1, with D possibly TRBD2 on 5 matching bases. The ends were cut back, 6 bases at V and 0 bases at J, with 15 bases in the middle. The CDR3 sequence is 16 residues long. Looked up from germline, CDR1 is SGHAT and CDR2 is FQNNGV. CDR3 in amino acids: CASRPAGVSSYNEQFF. The CDR3 DNA is TGTGCCAGCAGGCCCGCGGGTGTTAGCTCCTACAATGAGCAGTTCTTC. Filled out from reference TRBV11-2 and TRBJ2-1, the complete variable domain reads EAGVAQSPRYKIIEKRQSVAFWCNPISGHATLYWYQQILGQGPKLLIQFQNNGVVDDSQLPKDRFSAERLKGVDSTLKIQPAKLEDSAVYLCASRPAGVSSYNEQFFGPGTRLTVL.

The V gene is TRBV20-1, the J gene TRBJ2-1; TRBD2 matches 11 bases. V shed 3 bases, J shed 9 bases, and the junction held 7 bases outside the gene matches. CDR3 size: 14 residues. Germline CDR1 reads DFQATT; CDR2 reads SNEGSKA (reference sequence). The CDR3 reads CSARLAGGFGEQFF. Written as DNA, the CDR3 is TGCAGTGCTAGGTTAGCGGGAGGGTTTGGTGAGCAGTTCTTC.

This clone was counted at least ten times. V gene TRBV6-6 combines with J gene TRBJ1-4, with D unclear. V lost 2 bases and J 2 bases, leaving 9 bases between the germline ends. The CDR3 runs 15 residues. Germline CDR1 is MNHNY and CDR2 is SVGAGI (reference sequence). The CDR3: CASSYGQTTNEKLFF. In nucleotides, the CDR3 is TGTGCCAGCAGTTACGGGCAGACCACTAATGAAAAACTGTTTTTT.

This clone was observed a handful of times. Because it lacks the conserved phenylalanine or tryptophan at the end, this CDR3 is likely a read error. The limits of the CDR3 on the DNA are not certain, so only TCRdb's listed CDR3 is given. The chain has TRBV6-1 and TRBJ2-5. Ends included, the CDR3 has 14 residues. Looked up from germline, CDR1 is MNHNS and CDR2 is SASEGT. The CDR3: CASTITGFQDTPSV.

This clone occurred many times. This chain joins TRBV4-2 and TRBJ1-3; D not certain. CDR3 length equals 15 residues. Trimming pared 0 bases from V and 2 bases from J, leaving 8 bases between. From germline, CDR1 is LGHNA and CDR2 YNFKEQ. The CDR3 loop is CASSQDSGAGNTIYF. CDR3 in DNA: TGTGCCAGCAGCCAAGACTCCGGGGCTGGAAACACCATATATTTT.

This sequence joins TRBV18 and TRBJ2-3, with D perhaps matching TRBD2 (5 bases). The germline V and J ends were trimmed by 1 base and 0 bases, with 14 bases remaining between them. Germline assignment: CDR1 KGHSH and CDR2 LQKENI. The CDR3 sequence is 17 residues long. The DNA of the CDR3 is TGTGCCAGCTCACCACGAATTGGGCGGGCCAGCACAGATACGCAGTATTTT. Residues: CASSPRIGRASTDTQYF.

V gene TRBV24-1 combines with J gene TRBJ2-3; TRBD2 is a possible D gene (7 bases). From germline, CDR1 is KGHDR and CDR2 SFDVKD. This CDR3 is built from 16 residues. The V end was cut by 0 bases, the J end by 6 bases, with 15 bases between. The CDR3 DNA is TGTGCCACCAGTGATTTGGGGAGGGGACACGGGGATACGCAGTATTTT. It encodes CATSDLGRGHGDTQYF.

The CDR3 loop reads CASSSGTGRYEQYF. CDR3 bases: TGCGCCAGCAGCAGTGGGACAGGGCGATACGAGCAGTACTTC. This rearrangement joins TRBV5-1 to TRBJ2-7, with 9 nucleotides matching TRBD1. The CDR3 totals 14 residues. V lost 4 bases and J lost 4; bases outside the gene matches: 6. Per the germline V gene, CDR1 is SGHRS and CDR2 is YFSETQ.

The J gene is TRBJ2-5, the V gene TRBV19; no definite D call. CDR1 is LNHDA and CDR2 is SQIVND in the germline V gene (reference sequence). The CDR3 has 15 amino acids. Trimming took 2 bases from V and 3 from J, leaving 13 bases between them. This chain's CDR3 is CASSITRLMKETQYF. CDR3 DNA sequence: TGTGCCAGTAGTATAACTCGACTGATGAAAGAGACCCAGTACTTC.

The J gene is TRBJ2-1, the V gene TRBV6-1; TRBD2 aligns across 10 bases. Germline V lookup: CDR1 MNHNS, CDR2 SASEGT. With 7 bases clipped from V and 8 bases from J, the junction kept 11 bases outside the gene matches. CDR3 length: 15 amino acids. In nucleotides, the CDR3 is TGTGCCAGCATTTTAGCGGGGGGAGCGTCCCATGAGCAGTTCTTC. It codes for CASILAGGASHEQFF.

This clone was recorded at least ten times. This chain uses TRBV18 with TRBJ1-5; D remains ambiguous. This CDR3 contains 14 residues. Germline V CDR1 and CDR2: KGHSH, LQKENI. V was pared by 1 base and J by 0 bases, with 4 bases between. The CDR3 loop is CASSPLPSNQPQHF. DNA for the CDR3: TGTGCCAGCTCACCACTCCCTAGCAATCAGCCCCAGCATTTT.

This clone was seen ten or more times. The rearrangement uses TRBV5-4 and TRBJ2-3, with 8 positions matching TRBD2. The CDR3 contains 16 residues. V lost 3 bases and J lost 0; bases outside the gene matches: 6. Germline CDR1 is SGHNT and CDR2 is YYREEE (reference sequence). The CDR3 loop reads CASSSIASGSTDTQYF. The CDR3 DNA reads TGTGCCAGCAGCTCCATCGCTAGCGGGAGCACAGATACGCAGTATTTT.

This clone is deemed medium-sized. This chain links TRBV6-2 or TRBV6-3 with TRBJ1-6, with unresolved D. The CDR3 length is 15 residues. V was trimmed by 6 bases and J by 6 bases, leaving 15 bases between them. Germline V gene data show CDR1 as MNHEY and CDR2 as SVGEGT. As DNA, the CDR3 is TGTGCCAGCAGCCTCACTTTCGGGAGTAATTCACCCCTCCACTTT. Its protein product is CASSLTFGSNSPLHF.

A few counts support this clone. V and J are TRBV19 and TRBJ2-7, with D unresolved. The CDR3 contains 11 residues. Germline V gives CDR1 LNHDA, CDR2 SQIVND (reference sequence). V lost 3 bases to trimming and J lost 6 bases, with 6 bases between them. CDR3 nucleotide sequence: TGTGCCAGTAGTATCCGATCCGAGCAGTACTTC. Protein sequence: CASSIRSEQYF.

This clone was seen ten or more times. The V gene is TRBV30, the J gene TRBJ2-4; D is perhaps TRBD1 (5 bases). The CDR3 length is 15 residues. Trimming removed 4 bases at V and 2 bases at J, with 15 bases between. CDR1 is GTSNPN and CDR2 is SVGIG in the germline V gene (reference sequence). The CDR3 sequence is CAWTLKRGSKNIQYF. The CDR3 DNA sequence: TGTGCCTGGACCTTGAAAAGGGGATCCAAAAACATTCAGTACTTC.

The rearrangement uses TRBV11-2 and TRBJ2-7; 9 bases align to TRBD1. Germline trimming cut 7 bases from V and 3 bases from J; bases unmatched to any gene: 10. There are 15 residues in the CDR3. Germline CDR1 and CDR2: SGHAT and FQNNGV. The CDR3, as DNA: TGTGCCAGCATCTCCGAGGGACAGGGTCGCTACGAGCAGTACTTC. It yields the protein CASISEGQGRYEQYF.

In this sample, this clone turned up many times. The V gene is TRBV14, the J gene TRBJ2-7; TRBD1 might be the D (6 bases). The CDR3 has 15 residues. CDR1 is SGHDN and CDR2 is FVKESK in the germline V gene. V lost 5 bases and J lost 0, with 14 bases in between. The CDR3: CASSRGHPSSYEQYF. CDR3 DNA: TGTGCCAGCAGCAGGGGACACCCGAGCTCCTACGAGCAGTACTTC.

Concerning this clone itself: One junction end disagrees with the germline gene, perhaps due to a read error. The CDR3 coding sequence is TGTGCCAGCAGGCTGTGGACTAGCGGGGGCCACGAGCTGTACTTC. Translating gives CASRLWTSGGHELYF. The chain is built from TRBV3-1 and TRBJ2-7, with 13 bases aligning to TRBD2. The CDR3 length is 15 residues. Germline V lookup: CDR1 LGHDT, CDR2 YNNKEL (reference sequence).

The sample holds a few counts of this clone. The rearrangement joins TRBV6-5 to TRBJ1-3; D uncertain. The V and J ends lost 2 bases and 0 bases respectively, with 11 bases between them. CDR3 length equals 16 residues. Germline V CDR1 and CDR2: MNHEY, SVGAGI. The CDR3 spells CASSYGLGYSGNTIYF. The DNA for the CDR3 is TGTGCCAGCAGTTACGGGTTGGGGTACTCTGGAAACACCATATATTTT.